Detailed here is one TCR beta chain. It has no known antigen specificity. From its cysteine to its phenylalanine, the CDR3 spans 17 amino acids. A DNA sequence was not provided. The germline V gene (reference sequence) gives CDR1 as GTSNPN and CDR2 as SVGIG. The sample comes from a study of monozygotic twins with inflammatory bowel disease (dated by TCRdb to between 2017 and 2020). Background for the entire study: In total, roughly 30 monozygotic twin pairs made up the full study: 19 Danish pairs, all IBD-discordant, plus nine German pairs, of which four were IBD-concordant and five were IBD-discordant. The search for disease-associated traits relied mainly on comparing, within discordant pairs, IBD patients with their genetically identical healthy co-twins. Each individual had, on average, about 151 000 unique TCRalpha sequences and 181 000 unique TCRbeta sequences available for analysis. Study-level results and caveats: Fewer clonotypes were shared with other individuals by IBD patients than by healthy twins, most markedly in patients showing signs of disease activity. Measured by the inverse Simpson index, TCRbeta repertoire diversity was lower in IBD patients than in their healthy co-twins. The analysis was unable to tell different T cell subtypes apart. Because patients were on differing immunosuppressive treatments, the repertoires may have picked up extra background noise and inter-individual variability. Repertoire similarity did not differ between concordant and discordant twins, possibly due to limited statistical power. The results gave no support for a single strong signal or clonotype linked to IBD.

A roughly 2.4 ml peripheral blood sample was drawn into PAXgene tubes per donor and stored at -80°C. Total RNA was isolated from whole blood with the PAXgene blood miRNA kit on an automated QIAcube, without T cell sorting. Deep TCRalpha and TCRbeta repertoire profiling with unique molecular barcoding was performed on peripheral blood of monozygotic twin pairs concordant or discordant for inflammatory bowel disease. Smoking habits were recorded for all twin pairs, and each individual was classified as a current, former or never smoker. Libraries came from 5' RACE. Each TCR library was prepared from about 3.5 ug of total RNA. For each sample, cDNA synthesis was carried out in eight separate reactions using SMARTScribe reverse transcriptase. During cDNA synthesis, template switching introduced unique molecular identifiers that contained a 6-nucleotide sample barcode. Amplification of TCRalpha and TCRbeta cDNA involved two nested PCRs of approximately 16 and 10 cycles, and each PCR was followed by bead purification. Before amplification, the cDNA was treated with uracil DNA-glycosylase and purified using the QIAquick PCR purification kit. The second PCR added Illumina TruSeq-compatible adapters along with sample-specific barcodes. Library quality and concentration were checked on TapeStation and Qubit, and libraries were pooled at about 5 ng each. Sequencing of pooled libraries was carried out on an Illumina HiSeq2500 single-index Rapid Run using 2 x 100 bp reads and custom sequencing primers. The source study handled its data this way. UMI-based consensus assembly with MiGEC version 1.2.6 was used to correct PCR and sequencing errors. V(D)J alignment, clonotype assembly and CDR3 extraction were performed with MiXCR version 2.1.1. Gene usage, clonotype sharing and MAIT/NKT TCR abundance were normalised by analysing the top 1000, 10 000 and 20 000 clonotypes per sample. After downsampling to 27 000 UMIs, diversity was calculated as the inverse Simpson index using the vegan R package. Statistical testing used paired Mann-Whitney U tests on the discordant twin pairs and applied Benjamini-Hochberg correction for multiple testing. The reads went through TCRdb reprocessing, and each CDR3 protein sequence gets one entry with no DNA. These V and J calls are TCRdb output, not the study's own analysis. The table held for this sample gives more than 300,000 distinct CDR3 sequences. The ten largest clones represent roughly 2.6% of the sample.

The chain joins TRBV30 to TRBJ1-2; the TCRdb D gene call, TRBD1, has no DNA to confirm it. The clonotype comes from a human donor with ulcerative colitis or Crohn's disease, or a healthy co-twin of an affected twin (not recorded which). Sequences were obtained from blood. The CDR3 sequence is CAWSEGTGTGLYYGYTF.